This T cell receptor beta chain derives from a study of cytomegalovirus exposure and HLA in healthy donors. This clone was recorded a few times. This CDR3 is built from 15 residues. V gave up 1 base and J gave up 0 bases, with 11 bases separating them. CDR1 is SGHRS, CDR2 YFSETQ, per germline. In the PCR, 60 Vbeta and 13 Jbeta primers were used. Libraries were prepared by immunoSEQ multiplex PCR; TCRdb keeps only in-frame clonotypes and omits some of them. The sample consists of around 200,000 clones, under 80% of them appearing once. The V gene is TRBV5-1, the J gene TRBJ2-7, with TRBD2 as a possible D gene (5 bases). This receptor was identified in a man aged 35-49 years in good health and CMV-seronegative. The sample was PBMCs. CDR3 nucleotide sequence: TGCGCCAGCAGCTTGATGGGAGAGTCCTCCTACGAGCAGTACTTC. It codes for CASSLMGESSYEQYF.